This note documents a single TCR beta chain sequence. The antigen is not known. The entry originates in a study of siplizumab effects on memory and regulatory T cells. Some 9.7 x 10^4 TCR templates were assayed per sample. Libraries were prepared by immunoSEQ multiplex PCR; TCRdb keeps only in-frame clonotypes and omits some of them. The data hold approximately 100,000 clones, with about 93% observed a single time. The CDR3 sequence is 14 residues long. CDR1 is SGHTA, CDR2 FQGNSA, per germline. Trimming pared 0 bases from V and 8 bases from J, leaving 13 bases between. Study conclusions and caveats: The study found naive T cells seemingly more diverse than memory cells and seemingly major alloresponse contributors. The study did not confirm that proliferating Tregs from siplizumab cultures were suppressive.

The rearrangement uses TRBV7-2 and TRBJ1-2; D not resolved. The sequenced sample was non-Treg CD4+ T cells sorted from blood. This TCR came from a human donor in good health. In DNA form, the CDR3 reads TGTGCCAGCAGCTTAGCATCCAGTCTCCCGGGCTACACCTTC. Amino acid sequence: CASSLASSLPGYTF.